This TCR beta chain emerged from a study of blood T cell repertoires in COVID-19. Overall study: Acute-phase and convalescent COVID-19 samples originated in the United States, Italy and Spain. PBMCs, B-cell-depleted T cells, or T cells provided the cDNA or gDNA that made up the material.

Germline V gene lookup returns CDR1 LGHDT and CDR2 YNNKEL (reference sequence). The CDR3 totals 13 residues. V shed 0 bases and J shed 9 bases, with 9 bases lying between them. Clones were sequenced by immunoSEQ multiplex PCR, and TCRdb holds only the in-frame ones, with some missing. The sample holds about 83,000 clones, around nine tenths seen once. The material sequenced was peripheral blood. The chain combines TRBV3-1 (or the pseudogene TRBV3-2) with TRBJ2-1; D perhaps matches TRBD2 (6 bases). The sequence came from an elderly woman with active or convalescent COVID-19. CDR3 DNA: TGTGCCAGCAGCCAAGATCCCGGGAGTGAGCAGTTCTTC. Protein: CASSQDPGSEQFF.